These T cell receptor beta chains were read from a single sample in a study of blood T cells in healthy people across ages. TCRdb re-analysed the 5' RACE reads in MiXCR, keeping a single row per CDR3 protein. The sample includes some 900,000 distinct CDR3 sequences, approximately 49% of them seen just once. The source material was blood. These receptors were collected from a man aged 25-45 years in good health. CDR3s include the opening cysteine and the closing phenylalanine or tryptophan. A D gene is named only where the DNA matches it firmly. The listing skips clone size in some rows; elsewhere it reads once, few, many or a size class.

>-|-|15|TRBV4-2|TRBJ1-5
CASSQIQGSNQPQHF
TGTGCCAGCAGTCAGATACAGGGCAGCAATCAGCCCCAGCATTTT
>few|TRBD2|17|TRBV4-1|TRBJ2-1
CASSQDRGTKGPNEQFF
TGCGCCAGCAGCCAAGATCGAGGGACTAAGGGACCCAATGAGCAGTTCTTC
>-|-|15|TRBV10-3|TRBJ2-3
CTISPGEGRTDTQYF
TGTACCATCAGTCCAGGGGAGGGACGCACAGATACGCAGTATTTT
>-|-|13|TRBV9|TRBJ2-1
CASSVGQRAEQFF
TGTGCCAGCAGCGTAGGTCAGCGGGCTGAGCAGTTCTTC
>-|-|12|TRBV15|TRBJ1-4
CATSRGEEKLFF
TGTGCCACCAGCAGAGGCGAGGAAAAACTGTTTTTT
>-|-|14|TRBV5-4|TRBJ1-2
CASSWDGSPSGYTF
TGTGCCAGCAGCTGGGACGGTTCTCCATCTGGCTACACCTTC
>-|TRBD1|15|TRBV7-2|TRBJ2-5
CASTAGTGWLETQYF
TGTGCCAGCACTGCCGGGACAGGGTGGTTAGAGACCCAGTACTTC
>many|-|15|TRBV20-1|TRBJ1-5
CSAARRRDSNQPQHF
TGCAGTGCTGCTAGGCGTCGGGACAGCAATCAGCCCCAGCATTTT
>-|-|17|TRBV4-2|TRBJ1-4
CASGQGGIVLTNEKLFF
TGTGCCAGCGGCCAAGGAGGGATTGTTCTTACTAATGAAAAACTGTTTTTT
>-|TRBD1|15|TRBV18|TRBJ1-6
CASSPSGQKNSPLHF
TGTGCCAGCTCACCATCGGGACAGAAAAATTCACCCCTCCACTTT
>-|-|17|TRBV6-1|TRBJ1-6
CASRDTLTGRDNSPLHF
TGTGCCAGCAGAGATACGCTCACGGGACGGGATAATTCACCCCTCCACTTT
>-|-|15|TRBV10-3|TRBJ1-2
CAITPNGAGNYGYTF
TGTGCCATCACCCCCAACGGGGCGGGTAACTATGGCTACACCTTC
>many|-|13|TRBV11-2|TRBJ1-1
CASSLEGHTEAFF
TGTGCCAGCAGCTTGGAGGGGCATACTGAAGCTTTCTTT
>-|TRBD2|16|TRBV7-2|TRBJ2-7
CASSLASGLARAEQYF
TGTGCCAGCAGCTTAGCGTCAGGACTAGCCCGAGCCGAGCAGTACTTC
>-|TRBD1|14|TRBV6-1|TRBJ2-2
CASREGQGGGELFF
TGTGCCAGCAGAGAAGGACAGGGAGGCGGGGAGCTGTTTTTT
>-|-|15|TRBV25-1|TRBJ2-1
CASSEWPQGMDEQFF
TGTGCCAGCAGTGAATGGCCCCAGGGGATGGATGAGCAGTTCTTC